These 3 T cell receptor beta chains were all obtained from the same sample, sequenced in a study of metastatic and nonmetastatic thyroid tumors. TCRdb re-called the PCR reads via MiXCR. The sample holds about 93,000 clones, 9.5% to 15% seen once. Ahead of thyroid surgery, no patient had received treatment of any kind. The sequenced sample consisted of blood. These receptors were obtained from a female donor with papillary thyroid cancer or a benign thyroid nodule (not recorded which). Some clones in this sample may be carry-over from other donors' samples.

V and J are TRBV7-9 and TRBJ2-5; TRBD2 is a possible D gene (5 bases). The CDR3 loop spans 16 amino acids. Germline V gene data show CDR1 as SEHNR and CDR2 as FQNEAQ (reference sequence). V was shortened by 2 bases and J by 4 bases, with 17 bases between the two germline ends. This chain's CDR3 is CASSLRIEGDRETQYF. CDR3 nucleotide sequence: TGTGCCAGCAGCTTAAGAATAGAGGGAGATAGAGAGACCCAGTACTTC.

This clone was seen many times. The V call is TRBV6-1, the J call TRBJ2-2; perhaps TRBD1 as D (7 bases). Trimming cost V 6 bases and J 1 base, with 12 bases left between them. CDR1 is MNHNS, CDR2 SASEGT, per germline. CDR3 length: 15 amino acids. The CDR3 DNA follows: TGTGCCAGCAGGCGGGACAGACTGAACACCGGGGAGCTGTTTTTT. Protein: CASRRDRLNTGELFF.

The sample holds many counts of this clone. The J gene is TRBJ2-7, the V gene TRBV28; D call uncertain. Germline-derived CDR1 and CDR2 are MDHEN and SYDVKM. The V gene lost 7 bases and the J gene lost 2 bases, with 6 bases spanning the gap. The CDR3 consists of 11 residues. The CDR3 coding sequence is TGTGCCAGCAATTTGGCCTACGAGCAGTACTTC. Its translation: CASNLAYEQYF.